This is a list of T cell receptor beta chains from one sample in a study of cytomegalovirus exposure and HLA in healthy donors. Profiling relied on immunoSEQ multiplex PCR, and the TCRdb table lists in-frame clones only, not all of them. The sample consists of roughly 250,000 clones, 70% to 90% of them appearing once. Source material: PBMCs. The receptors come from a woman aged 40-49 years in good health and CMV-seropositive. The CDR3 runs from the conserved cysteine through the conserved F or W. The D gene is left open where the match is weak. Expanded clones get a size class; other rows say once, few or many, or leave the size out.

CDR3aa,CDR3nt,d_gene,v_gene,j_gene,abundance
CASSSTYEQYF,TGTGCCAGCAGCTCGACATACGAGCAGTACTTC,.,TRBV11-2,TRBJ2-7,.
CASSEGARTNYGYTF,TGTGCCAGCAGTGAAGGAGCAAGAACTAACTATGGCTACACCTTC,.,TRBV6-1,TRBJ1-2,once
CASSPGTGSGEQYF,TGTGCCAGCAGTCCCGGGACAGGGTCGGGCGAGCAGTACTTC,TRBD1,TRBV6-5,TRBJ2-7,.
CASSPLNTGELFF,TGTGCCAGCTCACCATTAAACACCGGGGAGCTGTTTTTT,.,TRBV18,TRBJ2-2,.
CASSPGTSGSNTQYF,TGTGCCAGCAGCCCCGGGACTAGCGGGAGTAATACGCAGTATTTT,TRBD2,TRBV7-2,TRBJ2-3,few
CASSPPADTQYF,TGCGCCAGCAGCCCCCCGGCAGATACGCAGTATTTT,.,TRBV5-1,TRBJ2-3,.
CASSEPRGYTF,TGTGCCAGCAGCGAGCCCAGGGGCTACACCTTC,.,TRBV7-3,TRBJ1-2,few
CASSLRAGGPAGELFF,TGCGCCAGCAGCTTGCGGGCGGGAGGGCCCGCCGGGGAGCTGTTTTTT,TRBD2,TRBV5-1,TRBJ2-2,.
CASSFGGTTNYGYTF,TGCGCCAGCAGCTTCGGGGGGACCACTAACTATGGCTACACCTTC,.,TRBV5-1,TRBJ1-2,once
CASRRTGNEAFF,TGTGCCAGCAGAAGAACAGGGAATGAAGCTTTCTTT,.,TRBV27,TRBJ1-1,.
CASTQGTGLSSPLHF,TGTGCCAGCACCCAAGGGACAGGTCTCTCTTCACCCCTCCACTTT,TRBD1,TRBV27,TRBJ1-6,.
CASSLGPSNTEAFF,TGTGCCAGCAGCTTGGGGCCGTCAAACACTGAAGCTTTCTTT,.,TRBV5-5,TRBJ1-1,.
CSVVGGQRYEQYF,TGCAGCGTTGTAGGGGGACAGAGATACGAGCAGTACTTC,TRBD1,TRBV29-1,TRBJ2-7,once
CASSFQGLENTEAFF,TGTGCCAGCAGCTTCCAGGGGCTAGAGAACACTGAAGCTTTCTTT,.,TRBV7-9,TRBJ1-1,few
CASSQALGDSYEQYF,TGTGCCAGCAGCCAAGCTCTGGGCGACTCCTACGAGCAGTACTTC,.,TRBV14,TRBJ2-7,.
CASSIGAGDGYTF,TGTGCCAGTAGTATAGGGGCAGGGGATGGCTACACCTTC,.,TRBV19,TRBJ1-2,.
CASKKGLASNEQFF,TGTGCCAGTAAGAAGGGACTAGCGAGCAATGAGCAGTTCTTC,TRBD2,TRBV11-3,TRBJ2-1,.
CASSITFSVKNIQYF,TGTGCCAGCTCGATTACATTCTCTGTCAAAAACATTCAGTACTTC,.,TRBV6-5,TRBJ2-4,.
CASSSGQYNSPLHF,TGTGCCAGCAGTTCGGGACAGTATAATTCACCCCTCCACTTT,TRBD1,TRBV28,TRBJ1-6,.
CASSERPGGGELFF,TGTGCCAGCAGTGAAAGGCCCGGGGGCGGGGAGCTGTTTTTT,.,TRBV6-1,TRBJ2-2,.
CASSLSETGAYEQYF,TGTGCCAGCAGCTTATCGGAGACAGGGGCCTACGAGCAGTACTTC,TRBD1,TRBV7-2,TRBJ2-7,few
CASSENRQGLAGVEQYF,TGTGCCAGCAGTGAAAATAGACAGGGACTAGCGGGAGTCGAGCAGTACTTC,TRBD2,TRBV6-1,TRBJ2-7,few
CAWSAPDMGQPQHF,TGTGCCTGGAGTGCTCCGGACATGGGTCAGCCCCAGCATTTT,.,TRBV30,TRBJ1-5,.
CASSDGQGVIYNTEAFF,TGCGCCAGCAGCGATGGACAGGGGGTTATATACAACACTGAAGCTTTCTTT,TRBD1,TRBV5-1,TRBJ1-1,once
CASSGSNQPQHF,TGTGCCAGCAGTGGTAGTAATCAGCCCCAGCATTTT,.,TRBV25-1,TRBJ1-5,.
CSVEDAPSRRGEQFF,TGCAGCGTTGAAGATGCCCCCTCGCGGCGAGGTGAGCAGTTCTTC,.,TRBV29-1,TRBJ2-1,few
CASSFGAPGNTIYF,TGTGCCAGCAGCTTTGGGGCGCCCGGAAACACCATATATTTT,.,TRBV5-4,TRBJ1-3,.
CASSQETSGAVYEQYF,TGTGCCAGCAGCCAAGAGACTAGCGGGGCAGTATACGAGCAGTACTTC,TRBD2,TRBV4-2,TRBJ2-7,.
CASSPRREASYEQYF,TGTGCCAGCTCACCAAGGCGGGAGGCCTCCTACGAGCAGTACTTC,TRBD2,TRBV18,TRBJ2-7,.
CASSPAGYLVYEQYF,TGCGCCAGCAGCCCCGCCGGGTATCTTGTCTACGAGCAGTACTTC,.,TRBV5-1,TRBJ2-7,.
CASRIRDSSEQYF,TGTGCCAGCAGGATCCGGGACAGCAGCGAGCAGTACTTC,TRBD1,TRBV7-2,TRBJ2-7,.
CASGARNPRSHEQFF,TGTGCCAGCGGTGCCCGAAACCCTAGATCCCATGAGCAGTTCTTC,.,TRBV6-1,TRBJ2-1,.
CTSSQFTGNAEAFF,TGCACCAGCAGCCAGTTCACCGGGAACGCTGAAGCTTTCTTT,.,TRBV1,TRBJ1-1,.
CASSYADRGRAEAFF,TGTGCCAGCAGTTATGCGGACAGGGGACGAGCTGAAGCTTTCTTT,TRBD1,TRBV6-6,TRBJ1-1,few
CASSVDAAGEQYF,TGTGCCAGCTCGGTAGATGCCGCGGGGGAGCAGTACTTC,.,TRBV18,TRBJ2-7,.
CASSNLRGVGETQYF,TGTGCCAGCAGCAACCTCAGGGGTGTTGGCGAGACCCAGTACTTC,.,TRBV7-9,TRBJ2-5,.
CAWRRESHNEQFF,TGTGCCTGGAGGAGGGAGTCACACAATGAGCAGTTCTTC,.,TRBV30,TRBJ2-1,.
CASSVRTGANYGYTF,TGTGCCAGCAGCGTGAGGACAGGTGCTAACTATGGCTACACCTTC,TRBD1,TRBV2,TRBJ1-2,once
CASRPGPSAGYEQYF,TGTGCCAGCAGACCCGGACCTAGCGCCGGGTACGAGCAGTACTTC,.,TRBV7-2,TRBJ2-7,.
CASSPRATSLEQFF,TGTGCCAGCAGCCCCCGGGCGACTAGCCTGGAGCAGTTCTTC,TRBD2,TRBV9,TRBJ2-1,.
CASSQADSSGNTIYF,TGTGCCAGCAGCCAAGCCGACAGCTCTGGAAACACCATATATTTT,.,TRBV4-2,TRBJ1-3,.
CASSLELVSTNTQYF,TGCGCCAGCAGCTTGGAACTAGTTTCAACAAATACGCAGTATTTT,.,TRBV5-1,TRBJ2-3,.
CASSSRGTSSYNEQFF,TGTGCCAGCAGTTCCCGGGGGACTAGCAGCTACAATGAGCAGTTCTTC,TRBD2,TRBV27,TRBJ2-1,.
CASSKAGLSKAFF,TGTGCCAGCAGCAAGGCGGGACTTAGTAAAGCTTTCTTT,.,TRBV9,TRBJ1-1,.
CASSLRENNEQFF,TGTGCCAGCAGCCTTAGGGAGAACAATGAGCAGTTCTTC,.,TRBV7-2,TRBJ2-1,.
CASSLDGSYGYTF,TGTGCCAGCAGCTTGGATGGCTCCTATGGCTACACCTTC,.,TRBV5-6,TRBJ1-2,.
CAWSVNRGFLPDSGNTIYF,TGTGCCTGGAGTGTTAACAGGGGGTTTCTACCCGACTCTGGAAACACCATATATTTT,TRBD1,TRBV30,TRBJ1-3,few
CAWSGGNQPQHF,TGTGCCTGGTCGGGGGGGAATCAGCCCCAGCATTTT,.,TRBV30,TRBJ1-5,.
CASSHRVAGELFF,TGTGCCAGCAGCCACAGGGTTGCCGGGGAGCTGTTTTTT,.,TRBV13,TRBJ2-2,.
CASSPKDRWRDEQFF,TGTGCCAGCTCACCAAAGGACAGGTGGAGGGATGAGCAGTTCTTC,.,TRBV18,TRBJ2-1,.
CASTRGWADYGYTF,TGTGCCAGCACAAGGGGCTGGGCGGACTATGGCTACACCTTC,.,TRBV6-6,TRBJ1-2,.
CASSSPGLHNEQFF,TGTGCCAGCTCCTCCCCGGGACTTCATAATGAGCAGTTCTTC,.,TRBV9,TRBJ2-1,.
CASSLGASSTDTQYF,TGTGCCAGCAGCTTGGGGGCATCTAGCACAGATACGCAGTATTTT,.,TRBV7-3,TRBJ2-3,.
CASSRAGLADNEQFF,TGCGCCAGCAGCCGGGCAGGGCTAGCGGACAATGAGCAGTTCTTC,TRBD2,TRBV4-3,TRBJ2-1,.
CAWSPTGGKGEKLFF,TGTGCCTGGAGTCCTACGGGGGGCAAGGGTGAAAAACTGTTTTTT,.,TRBV30,TRBJ1-4,.
CASSYGLAYKDNEQFF,TGTGCCAGCAGTTACGGACTAGCGTACAAGGACAATGAGCAGTTCTTC,TRBD2,TRBV6-6,TRBJ2-1,.
CAWGRGGTGLGQPQHF,TGTGCCTGGGGGAGGGGAGGGACAGGGTTGGGTCAGCCCCAGCATTTT,TRBD1,TRBV30,TRBJ1-5,.
CASTGGDDSSYEKLFF,TGTGCCAGTACCGGAGGGGATGACAGCAGCTATGAAAAACTGTTTTTT,.,TRBV19,TRBJ1-4,few
CASSLIYTEAFF,TGTGCCAGCAGTTTAATATACACTGAAGCTTTCTTT,.,TRBV28,TRBJ1-1,.
CASSAPGLANNEQFF,TGTGCCAGCAGTGCCCCGGGACTAGCAAACAATGAGCAGTTCTTC,TRBD2,TRBV6-1,TRBJ2-1,.